This T cell receptor (beta chain) was identified in a study of blood T cell repertoires in COVID-19. Study background: Samples representing acute and convalescent COVID-19 were sourced from the United States, Italy and Spain. Sources were T cells, B-cell-depleted T cells, or PBMCs; the material itself was cDNA or gDNA.

This CDR3 is built from 13 residues. The V end lost 3 bases, the J end lost 4 bases, and 8 bases lay between the germline ends. CDR1 is KGHSH, CDR2 LQKENI, per germline. The authors' processing: The authors estimated nucleated cell counts from reference gene primer amplification. Sequencing was performed with immunoSEQ multiplex PCR; in TCRdb, only in-frame clones are kept and a portion is missing. V and J calls plus clone size are reproduced from that table; the DNA served to infer D and trimming. The sample yields around 68,000 clones, 70% to 85% seen once. V usage is TRBV18 and J usage is TRBJ2-3; D is unresolved. Sequenced: peripheral blood. The sequence was collected from a woman between 50 and 59 years old with acute or convalescent COVID-19. CDR3 sequence (DNA): TGTGCCAGCTCACCTAACCGGGCAGATACGCAGTATTTT. This encodes CASSPNRADTQYF.